One and the same sample provided the 8 T cell receptor beta chains below, sequenced in a study of shared clonotypes between healthy human individuals (dated by TCRdb to 2020 to 2021). Receptor libraries were prepared by the immunoSEQ multiplex PCR assay. Drawn from immuneACCESS, this table holds only the in-frame rearrangements with V and J called that TCRdb kept. Clones are partly lost; checked studies trace under half to an unresolved V gene and leave the rest unexplained. This sample comprises about 960,000 clones, about 80% of them detected only once. Clones ranked in the top ten supply roughly 1.5% of the sample. Sequenced: memory CD4+ T cells sorted from blood. The cell subset or site label, read with the paper, signifies: CD45RA-negative fraction. Source of these receptors: a man in his late teens or twenties in good health.

The V call is TRBV4-3, the J call TRBJ2-7; D is unresolved. The V gene's germline CDR1 is LGHNA and CDR2 YSLEER. Trimming removed 0 bases at V and 5 bases at J, with 8 bases between. This CDR3 comprises 13 residues. The CDR3 DNA is TGCGCCAGCAGCCAAGACCTACAGAACGAGCAGTACTTC. Its translation is CASSQDLQNEQYF.

This clone was detected a few times. CDR3 sequence: CASSSPGLAGVSGANVLTF. CDR3 sequence (DNA): TGTGCCAGCAGTTCCCCGGGACTAGCGGGGGTATCTGGGGCCAACGTCCTGACTTTC. V is TRBV27 and J is TRBJ2-6, with 14 bases that match TRBD2. From germline, CDR1 is MNHEY and CDR2 SMNVEV (reference sequence). V lost 4 bases to trimming and J lost 1 base; unmatched junction nucleotides: 6. The CDR3 is made up of 19 amino acids.

This chain joins TRBV21-1 and TRBJ2-5; the table names TRBD1, a call not compared with the DNA. TRBV21-1 is reported as a pseudogene. The CDR3 consists of 19 residues. In DNA form, the CDR3 reads TGTGCCAGCAGCCAAATTCCCGGGACAGACCCTCCGAGGGGAGAGACCCAGTACTTC. Protein: CASSQIPGTDPPRGETQYF.

This chain connects TRBV6-6 to TRBJ2-7; possibly TRBD2 for D (5 bases). This CDR3 is 15 amino acids long. V was clipped by 6 bases and J by 2 bases, with 17 bases between them. Germline CDR1 reads MNHNY; CDR2 reads SVGAGI (reference sequence). CDR3 sequence reads: CASSQRSGGPYEQYF. The CDR3 DNA sequence: TGTGCCAGCAGCCAGAGAAGCGGAGGACCCTACGAGCAGTACTTC.

V usage is TRBV10-1 and J usage is TRBJ2-2; no reliable D call. V was pared by 3 bases and J by 6 bases, with 11 bases between. This CDR3 is built from 14 residues. Per germline, CDR1 WNHNN and CDR2 SYGVQD (reference sequence). The CDR3 sequence is CASSEGWGSGELFF. In nucleotides, the CDR3 is TGCGCCAGCAGTGAAGGCTGGGGATCCGGGGAGCTGTTTTTT.

This chain uses TRBV27 with TRBJ2-3; a weak D match, TRBD2 (7 bases). This CDR3 contains 15 residues. V was cut by 4 bases and J by 3 bases, with 14 bases left in between. Looked up from germline, CDR1 is MNHEY and CDR2 is SMNVEV (reference sequence). The CDR3 nucleotides are TGTGCCAGCAGTTCTGAGGGGGGGTGGACAGATACGCAGTATTTT. Protein: CASSSEGGWTDTQYF.

This clone occurred a few times. The V call is TRBV6-7, the J call TRBJ1-6; the D gene is possibly TRBD1 (6 bases). TRBV6-7 is noted as an ORF with a role that remains uncertain. The CDR3 is 18 residues long. Trimming stripped 0 bases from V and 4 bases from J, with 16 bases between. The CDR3 region is CASSYSDRGWGYNSPLHF. CDR3 DNA: TGTGCCAGCAGTTACTCTGATAGGGGGTGGGGGTATAATTCACCCCTCCACTTT.

V gene TRBV29-1 combines with J gene TRBJ1-3; a weak D match, TRBD1 (5 bases). Germline CDR1 SQVTM, CDR2 ANQGSEA. Trimming removed 3 bases from V and 1 base from J, with 7 bases in between. The CDR3 is 13 residues long. The CDR3, as DNA: TGCAGCGTTGATTGGGGGTCTGGAAACACCATATATTTT. It yields the protein CSVDWGSGNTIYF.